A selection of T cell receptor beta chains follows, all from one sample in a study of T cell responses to AZD1222 COVID-19 vaccine. Clones were read by immunoSEQ multiplex PCR, and TCRdb kept only the in-frame ones, dropping some. This sample has 95,000 to 130,000 clones, with about 86% found just once. Sample: peripheral blood, taken on day 0 of AZD1222 vaccination. The receptors shown here come from an adult in good health. The CDR3 runs from the conserved cysteine through the conserved F or W. Each record gives: J gene, clone size, V gene, D gene, CDR3 protein, CDR3 DNA. The D gene is left open where the match is weak. Clone size is given for some rows only: seen once, a few or many times, or a class if the clone is expanded.

TRBJ1-4 | . | TRBV7-9 | . | CASSLVTGAGEKLFF | TGTGCCAGCAGCTTAGTGACGGGGGCGGGTGAAAAACTGTTTTTT
TRBJ2-5 | . | TRBV2 | . | CASSQGAPQETQYF | TGTGCCAGCTCCCAAGGGGCCCCACAAGAGACCCAGTACTTC
TRBJ1-2 | . | TRBV19 | . | CASTEGGYGYTF | TGTGCCAGTACGGAGGGGGGCTATGGCTACACCTTC
TRBJ1-6 | . | TRBV5-1 | TRBD1 | CASSLAVVVGQNSPLHF | TGCGCCAGCAGCTTGGCTGTAGTTGTGGGACAGAATTCACCCCTCCACTTT
TRBJ2-3 | . | TRBV28 | . | CASDHPHRAQDTQYF | TGTGCCAGCGACCACCCCCACAGGGCCCAAGATACGCAGTATTTT
TRBJ2-1 | . | TRBV6-5 | . | CASSPDWSSYNEQFF | TGTGCCAGCAGTCCGGACTGGAGCTCCTACAATGAGCAGTTCTTC
TRBJ1-1 | . | TRBV5-5 | . | CASSLVRVDTEAFF | TGTGCCAGCAGCTTGGTCAGGGTGGACACTGAAGCTTTCTTT
TRBJ2-5 | . | TRBV4-2 | TRBD1 | CASSQGVRGRETQYF | TGTGCCAGCAGCCAAGGGGTCAGGGGGCGTGAGACCCAGTACTTC
TRBJ2-2 | once | TRBV6-2/TRBV6-3 | TRBD1 | CASSWTGGSGELFF | TGTGCCAGCAGTTGGACAGGGGGTTCCGGGGAGCTGTTTTTT
TRBJ2-7 | . | TRBV7-9 | TRBD2 | CASSLALSGGPGEQYF | TGTGCCAGCAGCTTAGCGCTCAGCGGGGGGCCGGGAGAGCAGTACTTC
TRBJ2-1 | . | TRBV7-8 | . | CASSLRRESEQFF | TGTGCCAGCAGCTTAAGGCGGGAAAGTGAGCAGTTCTTC
TRBJ1-1 | . | TRBV7-3 | . | CASSLGQMNTEAFF | TGTGCCAGCAGCTTAGGGCAGATGAACACTGAAGCTTTCTTT
TRBJ1-2 | few | TRBV10-1 | . | CASSDFEGANYGYTF | TGCGCCAGCAGTGATTTCGAGGGGGCTAACTATGGCTACACCTTC
TRBJ1-1 | . | TRBV12-3/TRBV12-4 | . | CASSQTGQTEAFF | TGTGCCAGCAGCCAGACAGGTCAGACTGAAGCTTTCTTT
TRBJ1-2 | . | TRBV4-1 | . | CASSLQGGGNYGYTF | TGCGCCAGCAGCCTCCAAGGGGGGGGGAACTATGGCTACACCTTC
TRBJ1-1 | . | TRBV4-2 | TRBD1 | CASSQEQGSTEAFF | TGTGCCAGCAGCCAAGAACAGGGGAGCACTGAAGCTTTCTTT
TRBJ2-2 | . | TRBV28 | . | CASSSRRSQNTGELFF | TGTGCCAGCAGTTCTCGACGGAGTCAGAACACCGGGGAGCTGTTTTTT
TRBJ1-1 | . | TRBV7-6 | . | CASSHSLRGGKTTEAFF | TGTGCCAGCAGCCACTCCCTCAGGGGCGGCAAAACTACTGAAGCTTTCTTT
TRBJ1-5 | . | TRBV7-2 | . | CASSDRNSNQPQHF | TGTGCCAGCAGCGACAGAAATAGCAATCAGCCCCAGCATTTT
TRBJ1-1 | . | TRBV7-2 | . | CASSLAGTGLEAFF | TGTGCCAGCAGCTTAGCGGGCACAGGGCTTGAAGCTTTCTTT
TRBJ2-1 | . | TRBV6-5 | . | CASSYSRDSQGEQFF | TGTGCCAGCAGTTACTCAAGGGACTCACAGGGGGAGCAGTTCTTC
TRBJ2-7 | few | TRBV6-5 | . | CASSSGGAGRPYEQYF | TGTGCCAGCAGTTCCGGAGGGGCAGGGCGCCCCTACGAGCAGTACTTC
TRBJ1-1 | . | TRBV20-1 | TRBD1 | CSASAGTGGSTEAFF | TGCAGTGCTAGTGCCGGGACAGGGGGCAGCACTGAAGCTTTCTTT
TRBJ2-1 | . | TRBV27 | . | CASSTTAGHYNEQFF | TGTGCCAGCAGTACGACAGCGGGCCATTACAATGAGCAGTTCTTC
TRBJ2-7 | . | TRBV10-3 | TRBD1 | CAIGTESTYEQYF | TGTGCCATCGGGACAGAAAGTACCTACGAGCAGTACTTC
TRBJ2-2 | . | TRBV4-3 | TRBD1 | CASSHGTGAGELFF | TGCGCCAGCAGCCATGGGACAGGGGCCGGGGAGCTGTTTTTT
TRBJ1-2 | few | TRBV7-3 | . | CASSSAGPGRGYGYTF | TGTGCCAGCAGCTCCGCAGGGCCGGGGCGGGGCTATGGCTACACCTTC
TRBJ2-1 | once | TRBV4-1 | TRBD1 | CASSQGGQVYNEQFF | TGCGCCAGCAGCCAAGGGGGACAGGTCTACAATGAGCAGTTCTTC
TRBJ2-1 | . | TRBV5-1 | . | CASSLESGAFRNEQFF | TGCGCCAGCAGCTTGGAGTCAGGGGCGTTTAGGAATGAGCAGTTCTTC
TRBJ2-1 | . | TRBV5-1 | TRBD1 | CATWDSQYNEQFF | TGCGCCACCTGGGACAGCCAGTACAATGAGCAGTTCTTC
TRBJ2-1 | . | TRBV4-1 | TRBD2 | CASSLRTSGRVVNEQFF | TGCGCCAGCAGCCTACGGACTAGCGGGAGGGTAGTTAATGAGCAGTTCTTC
TRBJ1-6 | . | TRBV4-2 | TRBD1 | CASSQTGLGNSPLHF | TGTGCCAGCAGCCAGACAGGGCTTGGTAATTCACCCCTCCACTTT